This TCR beta chain emerged from a study of T-cell memory formation after mild COVID-19. CDR1 LGHDT and CDR2 YNNKEL come from the germline V gene (reference sequence). This CDR3 has 14 residues. V lost 2 bases and J lost 4, with 11 bases in between. This clonotype was picked up many times. TCRdb used MiXCR to reprocess the 5' RACE reads, holding one entry per CDR3 protein. The data contain 100,000 to 150,000 distinct CDR3 sequences, approximately 6.3% of them seen just once; the ten biggest clones take up under 2.5%. The chain is built from TRBV3-1 and TRBJ2-5, with D possibly matching TRBD2 (6 bases). The source material was PBMCs or a T cell subset sorted from them (not recorded which). The TCR sequence derives from an adult woman who had mild COVID-19 (a few samples of this study predate the infection). Cell type and time point are not known. The CDR3 loop reads CASSQRGTGETQYF. The CDR3 DNA sequence: TGTGCCAGCAGCCAACGCGGGACCGGAGAGACCCAGTACTTC.